The source of this TCR beta chain is a study of cytomegalovirus exposure and HLA in healthy donors. The overall study: Unique TCRs from HLA-typed donors, around 93 million of them, were held in an early data release. Study results and caveats: Per published reports, the classifier diagnosed cytomegalovirus status with high specificity and sensitivity. Earlier results showed most TCR beta V segments being productive about 87% or about 30% of the time.

To note about this clone: Its matching antigen is unknown.

CDR1 SGDLS and CDR2 YYNGEE come from the germline V gene. The germline V and J ends were trimmed by 2 bases and 3 bases, with 8 bases remaining between them. The CDR3 totals 14 residues. The PCR employed 60 Vbeta primers together with 13 Jbeta primers. As processed by the authors: Per a later analysis, the number of unique TCR beta chains was some 80 million, of which 8.5 million to 11 million were shared. Profiling relied on immunoSEQ multiplex PCR, and the TCRdb table lists in-frame clones only, not all of them. Clone size and V and J calls were adopted from that table, with D and trimming inferred from the DNA. The table includes about 160,000 clones, 60% to 80% detected once.

The sequenced sample was PBMCs. The rearrangement joins TRBV9 to TRBJ1-4, with D perhaps TRBD1 (6 bases). This sequence was found in a woman in her 50s in good health and CMV-seropositive. CDR3 sequence: CASSVGQANEKLFF. The CDR3 region has the DNA TGTGCCAGCAGCGTGGGACAAGCTAATGAAAAACTGTTTTTT.